These 20 T cell receptor beta chains share one sample of origin, sequenced in a study of T cells in Graves' hyperthyroidism and ophthalmopathy. The TCR beta CDR3 regions underwent amplification using RNA transcripts as the source. In the first-round RT-PCR of the TCR CDR3, the HTBI primer set was used. MiXCR, run by TCRdb on the multiplex PCR reads, gives a single entry per CDR3 protein. This table holds fewer than 900,000 distinct CDR3 sequences, about a sixth found once. The sequencing input was blood. The receptors originated from a man between 18 and 35 years old with Graves' hyperthyroidism.

This clonotype was observed at least ten times. This rearrangement joins TRBV20-1 to TRBJ2-1; 8 bases align to TRBD1. Trimming removed 3 bases from V and 4 bases from J; junction bases left unmatched: 14. The CDR3 is 17 amino acids. CDR1 and CDR2 from the germline V gene are DFQATT and SNEGSKA (reference sequence). CDR3 sequence (DNA): TGCAGTGCTAGGACAGGGGCTGCTCTAAGGTGGTACAATGAGCAGTTCTTC. Translating gives CSARTGAALRWYNEQFF.

This clonotype was detected only a few times. V gene TRBV9 combines with J gene TRBJ2-1, with 7 bases matching TRBD1. V shed 3 bases, J shed 8 bases, and the junction held 5 bases outside the gene matches. CDR1 and CDR2 from the germline V gene are SGDLS and YYNGEE. The CDR3 length is 13 residues. The chain's CDR3 is CASSATGDDEQFF. In DNA, the CDR3 is TGTGCCAGCAGCGCCACAGGGGACGATGAGCAGTTCTTC.

This clonotype was seen at least ten times. The V and J genes are TRBV28 and TRBJ1-4; no clear D. The V and J ends lost 3 bases and 4 bases respectively, with 9 bases between them. There are 14 residues in the CDR3. CDR1 and CDR2 from the germline V gene are MDHEN and SYDVKM. The CDR3 spells CASSLTDHNEKLFF. Written as DNA, the CDR3 is TGTGCCAGCAGTTTGACGGACCATAATGAAAAACTGTTTTTT.

Only a few counts were recorded for this clonotype. The CDR3 DNA follows: TGTGCCTGGAGTGTACTGGGGATACTGTACCAAGAGACCCAGTACTTC. It yields the protein CAWSVLGILYQETQYF. The V call is TRBV30, the J call TRBJ2-5; D remains unclear. V was shortened by 0 bases and J by 0 bases, with 14 bases between the two germline ends. The germline V gene encodes CDR1 GTSNPN and CDR2 SVGIG (reference sequence). The CDR3 consists of 16 residues. Drawing the rest from reference TRBV30 and TRBJ2-5, the complete variable domain is SQTIHQWPATLVQPVGSPLSLECTVEGTSNPNLYWYRQAAGRGLQLLFYSVGIGQISSEVPQNLSASRPQDRQFILSSKKLLLSDSGFYLCAWSVLGILYQETQYFGPGTRLLVL.

CDR3 residues: CASSSGLAGGPYGKAKNIQYF. CDR3 in DNA: TGTGCCAGCAGTTCGGGACTAGCGGGAGGGCCCTATGGAAAAGCCAAAAACATTCAGTACTTC. The V and J genes are TRBV27 and TRBJ2-4, with 16 bases identical to TRBD2. V shed 4 bases, J shed 0 bases, and the junction held 12 bases outside the gene matches. Germline CDR1 reads MNHEY; CDR2 reads SMNVEV (reference sequence). The CDR3 totals 21 residues.

In this sample, this clonotype turned up many times. This chain uses TRBV28 with TRBJ2-1, with D tentatively TRBD2 (6 bases). CDR1 and CDR2 from the germline V gene are MDHEN and SYDVKM. The V gene lost 6 bases and the J gene lost 6 bases, with 21 bases spanning the gap. The CDR3 extends over 16 amino acids. The CDR3 loop is CASSPPPGAGFNEQFF. The CDR3, as DNA: TGTGCCAGCAGCCCACCCCCGGGAGCGGGTTTCAATGAGCAGTTCTTC. Supplemented by reference TRBV28 and TRBJ2-1, the full variable domain reads DVKVTQSSRYLVKRTGEKVFLECVQDMDHENMFWYRQDPGLGLRLIYFSYDVKMKEKGDIPEGYSVSREKKERFSLILESASTNQTSMYLCASSPPPGAGFNEQFFGPGTRLTVL.

This clonotype was detected a few times. The rearrangement joins TRBV28 to TRBJ1-1; D is unclear. The ends were cut back, 3 bases at V and 1 base at J, with 9 bases in the middle. CDR3 length: 14 residues. CDR1 MDHEN and CDR2 SYDVKM come from the germline V gene. CDR3 nucleotide sequence: TGTGCCAGCAGTTTCTTTAAGTCGAACACTGAAGCTTTCTTT. Amino acids: CASSFFKSNTEAFF.

This clonotype was seen ten or more times. The chain is built from TRBV3-1 and TRBJ2-1; 10 nucleotides match TRBD2. The CDR3 runs 16 residues. V gave up 1 base and J gave up 3 bases; unmatched junction bases: 3. Germline V gene lookup returns CDR1 LGHDT and CDR2 YNNKEL (reference sequence). The CDR3 reads CASSQGLAGDYNEQFF. CDR3 sequence (DNA): TGTGCCAGCAGCCAAGGGCTAGCGGGAGACTACAATGAGCAGTTCTTC.

This clonotype was seen at least ten times. The chain employs TRBV29-1 and TRBJ1-2; D uncertain. V lost 0 bases to trimming and J lost 2 bases, with 7 bases between them. The CDR3 is made up of 13 amino acids. Per the germline V gene, CDR1 is SQVTM and CDR2 is ANQGSEA. The CDR3 nucleotides read TGCAGCGTTGAAGAGCCCGGAAACTATGGCTACACCTTC. Translating gives CSVEEPGNYGYTF.

This clonotype was found many times. V and J are TRBV28 and TRBJ2-4; 7 nucleotides agree with TRBD1. The trim removed 6 bases at V and 1 base at J, leaving 9 bases unmatched. The CDR3 consists of 16 residues. Germline V lookup: CDR1 MDHEN, CDR2 SYDVKM. CDR3 DNA sequence: TGTGCCAGCAGACCCGAAGGGGGCCTGGCCAAAAACATTCAGTACTTC. The encoded protein is CASRPEGGLAKNIQYF.

The V and J genes are TRBV7-9 and TRBJ2-7; TRBD1 matches at 8 bases. The CDR3 sequence is 13 residues long. The V gene end was trimmed by 0 bases and the J gene end by 7 bases; junction bases not matched to a gene: 2. Germline assignment: CDR1 SEHNR and CDR2 FQNEAQ (reference sequence). CDR3 sequence (DNA): TGTGCCAGCAGCTTAGCACAGGGGGATGAGCAGTACTTC. This encodes CASSLAQGDEQYF.

This clonotype came up a few times. CDR3 sequence: CSVTGQGFTDTQYF. CDR3 in DNA: TGCAGCGTGACCGGACAGGGGTTCACAGATACGCAGTATTTT. J is TRBJ2-3 and V is TRBV29-1, with TRBD1 matching 9 bases. There are 14 residues in the CDR3. Looked up from germline, CDR1 is SQVTM and CDR2 is ANQGSEA. The trim removed 6 bases at V and 2 bases at J, leaving 6 bases unmatched.

This clonotype was recorded many times. The V call is TRBV12-3 or TRBV12-4, the J call TRBJ1-5; D gene ambiguous. The ends were cut back, 7 bases at V and 0 bases at J, with 10 bases in the middle. There are 14 residues in the CDR3. For the CDR3, the DNA is TGTGCCAGCACAGTTCGCCATAGCAATCAGCCCCAGCATTTT. Translation: CASTVRHSNQPQHF.

This clonotype has a count of ten or more. This chain connects TRBV7-9 to TRBJ1-1; 7 bases fit TRBD1. The junction had 15 bases not matched to a gene; V was cut back by 5 bases and J by 3 bases. The CDR3 contains 17 residues. The germline gives CDR1 SEHNR, CDR2 FQNEAQ (reference sequence). The CDR3 DNA follows: TGTGCCAGCAGCAAACGCCGTGACAGGGTGAGGGACACTGAAGCTTTCTTT. Translation gives CASSKRRDRVRDTEAFF.

This clonotype was picked up a small number of times. This sequence joins TRBV6-1 and TRBJ1-5, with a weak D call TRBD1 (6 bases). Trimming stripped 6 bases from V and 1 base from J, with 16 bases between. The germline CDR1 and CDR2 sequences are MNHNS and SASEGT. CDR3 length: 16 residues. The CDR3 protein is CASRTAGVTSNQPQHF. Written as DNA, the CDR3 is TGTGCCAGCAGAACGGCAGGGGTTACGAGCAATCAGCCCCAGCATTTT.

This clonotype was counted only a few times. V gene TRBV6-5 combines with J gene TRBJ1-2, with 9 bases matching TRBD1. The ends lost 0 bases at V and 6 bases at J; junction bases unmatched: 5. The CDR3 spans 15 residues. Germline V gene sequence: CDR1 MNHEY, CDR2 SVGAGI. The CDR3 loop is CASSYSNRGRDGYTF. The CDR3 bases are TGTGCCAGCAGTTACTCTAACAGGGGGCGCGATGGCTACACCTTC.

The chain has TRBV29-1 and TRBJ2-5, with TRBD1 as a possible D gene (6 bases). V dropped 3 bases and J dropped 0 bases, with 8 bases sitting between them. The CDR3 loop spans 13 amino acids. CDR1 is SQVTM, CDR2 ANQGSEA, per germline. The CDR3, as DNA: TGCAGCGTTGAGGGACACTACCAAGAGACCCAGTACTTC. Protein sequence: CSVEGHYQETQYF.

In its sample, this clonotype was seen a few times. The rearrangement joins TRBV28 to TRBJ2-6; 9 positions agree with TRBD2. This CDR3 has 17 residues. Germline V gene data show CDR1 as MDHEN and CDR2 as SYDVKM. J gave up 0 bases and V 6 bases, and 6 bases lay outside the gene matches. CDR3 sequence (DNA): TGTGCCAGCAGCCGGACTAGCGAAAGCTCTGGGGCCAACGTCCTGACTTTC. Amino acid sequence: CASSRTSESSGANVLTF.

This clonotype was seen many times. The V call is TRBV7-9, the J call TRBJ2-3; TRBD2 might be the D (6 bases). V lost 4 bases and J 6 bases, leaving 17 bases between the germline ends. The CDR3 contains 15 residues. The germline CDR1 and CDR2 sequences are SEHNR and FQNEAQ (reference sequence). The CDR3 region is CASSSRTGVEDTQYF. CDR3 bases: TGTGCCAGCAGCTCTCGAACGGGAGTGGAGGATACGCAGTATTTT.

This clonotype showed up many times. A much larger clone differs by one base, so this may be a read error. The chain joins TRBV7-2 to TRBJ1-1; D unclear. Germline V gene data show CDR1 as SGHTA and CDR2 as FQGNSA. V lost 4 bases, J lost 0 bases, and 3 bases lay in between. The CDR3 has 12 residues. The CDR3 region has the DNA TGTGCCAGCAGCTGGATGAACACTGAAGCTTTCTTT. Translating gives CASSWMNTEAFF.